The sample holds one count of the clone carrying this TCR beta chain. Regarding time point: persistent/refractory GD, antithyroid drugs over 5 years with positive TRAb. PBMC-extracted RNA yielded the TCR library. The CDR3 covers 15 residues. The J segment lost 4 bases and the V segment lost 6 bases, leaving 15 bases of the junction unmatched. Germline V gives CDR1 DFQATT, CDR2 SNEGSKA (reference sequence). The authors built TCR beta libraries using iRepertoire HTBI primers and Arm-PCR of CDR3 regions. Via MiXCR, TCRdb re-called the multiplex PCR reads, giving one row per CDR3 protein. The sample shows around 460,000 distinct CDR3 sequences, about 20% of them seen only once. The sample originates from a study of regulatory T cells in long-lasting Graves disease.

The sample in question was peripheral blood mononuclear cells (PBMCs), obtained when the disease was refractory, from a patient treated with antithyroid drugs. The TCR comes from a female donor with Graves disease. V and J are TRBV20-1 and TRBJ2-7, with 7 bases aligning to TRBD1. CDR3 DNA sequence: TGCAGTGCCGCGGCGAGAACAGGGGTGGGTTACGAGCAGTACTTC. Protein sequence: CSAAARTGVGYEQYF.